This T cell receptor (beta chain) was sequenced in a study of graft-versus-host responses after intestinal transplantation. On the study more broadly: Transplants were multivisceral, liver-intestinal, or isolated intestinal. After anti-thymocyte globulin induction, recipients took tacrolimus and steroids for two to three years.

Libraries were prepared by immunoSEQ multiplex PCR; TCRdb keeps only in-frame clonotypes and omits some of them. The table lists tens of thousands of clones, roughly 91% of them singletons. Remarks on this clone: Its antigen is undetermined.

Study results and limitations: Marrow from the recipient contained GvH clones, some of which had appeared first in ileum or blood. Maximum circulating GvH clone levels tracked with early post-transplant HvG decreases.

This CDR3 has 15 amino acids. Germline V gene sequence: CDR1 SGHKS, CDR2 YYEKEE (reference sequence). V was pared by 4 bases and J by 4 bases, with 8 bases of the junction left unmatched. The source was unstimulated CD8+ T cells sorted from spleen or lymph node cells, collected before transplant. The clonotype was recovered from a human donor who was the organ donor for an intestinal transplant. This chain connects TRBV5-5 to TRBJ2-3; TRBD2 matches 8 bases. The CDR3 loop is CASSPTSGLPDTQYF. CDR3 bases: TGTGCCAGCAGCCCTACTAGCGGTCTTCCAGATACGCAGTATTTT.